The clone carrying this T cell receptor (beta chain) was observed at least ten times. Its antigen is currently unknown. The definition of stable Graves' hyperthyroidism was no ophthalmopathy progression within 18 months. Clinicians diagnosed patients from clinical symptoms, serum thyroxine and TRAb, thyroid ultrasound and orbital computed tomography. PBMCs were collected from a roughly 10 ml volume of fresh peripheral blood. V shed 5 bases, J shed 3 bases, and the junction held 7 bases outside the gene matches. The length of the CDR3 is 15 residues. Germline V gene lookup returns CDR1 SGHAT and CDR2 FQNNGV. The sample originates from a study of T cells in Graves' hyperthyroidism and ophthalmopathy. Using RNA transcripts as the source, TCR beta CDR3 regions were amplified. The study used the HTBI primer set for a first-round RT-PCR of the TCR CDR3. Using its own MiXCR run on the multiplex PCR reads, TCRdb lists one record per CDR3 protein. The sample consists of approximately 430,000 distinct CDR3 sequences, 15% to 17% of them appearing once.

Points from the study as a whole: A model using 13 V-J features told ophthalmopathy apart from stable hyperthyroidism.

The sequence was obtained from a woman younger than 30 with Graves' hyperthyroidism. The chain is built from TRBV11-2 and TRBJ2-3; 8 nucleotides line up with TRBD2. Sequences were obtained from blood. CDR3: CASSPSGSVTDTQYF. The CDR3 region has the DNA TGTGCCAGCAGCCCAAGCGGGAGTGTGACAGATACGCAGTATTTT.